A single sample is the source of the 22 T cell receptor beta chains below, sequenced in a study of CD8 T cells in Susac syndrome. Reverse transcription of roughly 0.45 to 1 ug RNA was performed with random hexamers. TCRdb re-called the immunoSEQ multiplex PCR reads with MiXCR, one entry per CDR3 protein. The data hold approximately 150,000 distinct CDR3 sequences, with 92% observed a single time. The sample was CD4+ T cells from PBMCs. The receptor source for this set is a human donor in good health.

The chain links TRBV5-1 to TRBJ1-2; D is ambiguous. This CDR3 contains 14 residues. Germline values: CDR1 SGHRS, CDR2 YFSETQ. V lost 2 bases to trimming and J lost 0 bases, with 8 bases between them. CDR3 sequence reads: CASSFDGSNYGYTF. DNA for the CDR3: TGCGCCAGCAGCTTTGACGGTTCTAACTATGGCTACACCTTC. Looking up the rest from reference TRBV5-1 and TRBJ1-2 gives the full variable domain: KAGVTQTPRYLIKTRGQQVTLSCSPISGHRSVSWYQQTPGQGLQFLFEYFSETQRNKGNFPGRFSGRQFSNSRSEMNVSTLELGDSALYLCASSFDGSNYGYTFGSGTRLTVV.

The V and J genes are TRBV20-1 and TRBJ2-3; 7 bases map to TRBD1. Germline loops: CDR1 DFQATT, CDR2 SNEGSKA (reference sequence). The V gene end was trimmed by 5 bases and the J gene end by 1 base; junction bases not matched to a gene: 3. This CDR3 spans 13 amino acids. CDR3: CSARDSRTDTQYF. The CDR3 nucleotides read TGCAGTGCTCGGGACAGCCGCACAGATACGCAGTATTTT.

Note on this clonotype: The CDR3 does not close with the conserved phenylalanine or tryptophan, likely indicating a read error. This chain joins TRBV6-6 and TRBJ1-6; 8 bases map to TRBD1. Germline V gives CDR1 MNHNY, CDR2 SVGAGI (reference sequence). CDR3 size: 14 residues. Unmatched junction bases numbered 6, after V lost 2 bases and J lost 12 bases. The CDR3 loop is CASSYQGAGGPLHL. CDR3 DNA: TGTGCCAGCAGTTACCAGGGGGCAGGCGGACCCCTCCACCTT.

The J gene is TRBJ2-7, the V gene TRBV5-1; 7 nucleotides agree with TRBD2. V was pared by 4 bases and J by 2 bases, with 3 bases of the junction left unmatched. CDR3 length: 13 residues. Germline V gene lookup returns CDR1 SGHRS and CDR2 YFSETQ. The CDR3 reads CASSAGLAYEQYF. The CDR3 region has the DNA TGCGCCAGCAGCGCCGGACTAGCCTACGAGCAGTACTTC.

This rearrangement joins TRBV12-3 or TRBV12-4 to TRBJ2-1; no firm D call. The CDR3 sequence is 12 residues long. V was trimmed by 4 bases and J by 8 bases, leaving 9 bases between them. CDR3 loop: CASSSTNDEQFF. DNA for the CDR3: TGTGCCAGCAGTTCAACAAACGATGAGCAGTTCTTC.

The J gene is TRBJ1-2, the V gene TRBV6-2 or TRBV6-3, with D tentatively TRBD1 (5 bases). With 5 bases removed from V and 5 bases from J, the gap between germline ends came to 15 bases. CDR1 is MNHEY, CDR2 SVGEGT, per germline. CDR3 length: 14 residues. This CDR3 is CASSAGTAGYGYTF. Here the CDR3 DNA reads TGTGCCAGCAGTGCCGGGACCGCGGGTTATGGCTACACCTTC.

In this sample, this clonotype turned up once. This chain connects TRBV18 to TRBJ2-3, with D possibly being TRBD1 (5 bases). Trimming took off 1 base at V and 0 bases at J, with 17 bases between the two ends. The CDR3 is 18 residues long. The germline CDR1 and CDR2 sequences are KGHSH and LQKENI. CDR3 coding DNA: TGTGCCAGCTCACCACGTACAGGAACGCCCCTTAGCACAGATACGCAGTATTTT. Translated: CASSPRTGTPLSTDTQYF.

CDR3 residues: CASSYGQGHTEAFF. As DNA, the CDR3 is TGTGCCAGCAGTTACGGACAGGGCCACACTGAAGCTTTCTTT. The rearrangement joins TRBV6-5 to TRBJ1-1; 8 bases match TRBD1. The CDR3 runs to 14 residues. J gave up 3 bases and V 2 bases, and 2 bases lay outside the gene matches. Germline V lookup: CDR1 MNHEY, CDR2 SVGAGI.

The chain is built from TRBV6-1 and TRBJ2-2; TRBD2 aligns across 10 bases. The CDR3 consists of 16 residues. V lost 3 bases and J lost 0; bases outside the gene matches: 1. Germline CDR1 MNHNS, CDR2 SASEGT. The CDR3 DNA reads TGTGCCAGCAGTGACGGACTAGCGGCGAACACCGGGGAGCTGTTTTTT. It is translated as CASSDGLAANTGELFF.

CDR3 in amino acids: CASSLGGSTNEKLFF. In DNA, the CDR3 is TGCGCCAGCAGCTTAGGGGGGTCAACTAATGAAAAACTGTTTTTT. The rearrangement uses TRBV5-1 and TRBJ1-4; TRBD1 is a possible D gene (6 bases). The ends were cut back, 2 bases at V and 0 bases at J, with 8 bases in the middle. Germline values: CDR1 SGHRS, CDR2 YFSETQ. The CDR3 covers 15 residues.

The rearrangement uses TRBV5-1 and TRBJ2-1; a weak D match, TRBD2 (5 bases). Germline lookup yields CDR1 SGHRS and CDR2 YFSETQ. The CDR3 is made up of 12 amino acids. V shed 5 bases and J shed 4 bases, with 7 bases lying between them. As DNA, the CDR3 is TGCGCCAGCAGTCCGGGGTACAATGAGCAGTTCTTC. Its protein is CASSPGYNEQFF.

This clonotype was detected once. The chain has TRBV4-1 and TRBJ2-3; TRBD1 agrees at 7 bases. V was clipped by 4 bases and J by 5 bases; unmatched bases: 12. The CDR3 spans 16 residues. CDR1 and CDR2 from the germline V gene are MGHRA and YSYEKL. CDR3 in DNA: TGCGCCAGCAGCCGATACGGGACAGCGGCGAGAGATACGCAGTATTTT. Translating gives CASSRYGTAARDTQYF.

This chain uses TRBV10-3 with TRBJ2-7; 8 bases are a match to TRBD1. Germline V gene lookup returns CDR1 ENHRY and CDR2 SYGVKD. After removal of 6 bases from V and 5 bases from J, the junction contained 9 bases not matched to a gene. The CDR3 is 14 amino acids. The CDR3 is CAISGGAGGNEQYF. CDR3 in DNA: TGTGCCATCAGCGGAGGGGCAGGGGGCAACGAGCAGTACTTC.

V is TRBV30 and J is TRBJ2-1; no definite D call. The V end lost 8 bases, the J end lost 0 bases, and 14 bases lay between the germline ends. CDR3 length: 14 amino acids. The V gene's germline CDR1 is GTSNPN and CDR2 SVGIG (reference sequence). The CDR3 loop reads CAHLAASSYNEQFF. The CDR3 DNA reads TGTGCCCATCTGGCGGCCAGCTCCTACAATGAGCAGTTCTTC.

This chain joins TRBV10-3 and TRBJ1-1; 8 positions match TRBD1. Losses at the gene ends were 6 bases for V and 1 base for J; bases not matched to a gene: 10. CDR3 length equals 16 residues. The germline V gene encodes CDR1 ENHRY and CDR2 SYGVKD. The CDR3 protein is CAISRQGRVTNTEAFF. The CDR3 DNA is TGTGCCATCAGCCGACAGGGGAGGGTGACGAACACTGAAGCTTTCTTT.

The chain uses TRBV30 and TRBJ2-1, with 11 bases fitting TRBD1. With V trimmed by 4 bases and J by 8 bases, 10 bases remained unmatched. The germline gives CDR1 GTSNPN, CDR2 SVGIG (reference sequence). CDR3 length: 15 residues. The CDR3 nucleotides read TGTGCCTGGACTCGGGGGACAGGGGGTTTGGATGAGCAGTTCTTC. This sequence encodes CAWTRGTGGLDEQFF.

This sequence joins TRBV12-3 or TRBV12-4 and TRBJ1-5, with TRBD1 matching 7 bases. The length of the CDR3 is 14 residues. After removal of 4 bases from V and 5 bases from J, the junction contained 5 bases not matched to a gene. CDR3 bases: TGTGCCAGCAGTTCTCACAGGGGAGATCAGCCCCAGCATTTT. As protein: CASSSHRGDQPQHF.

The rearrangement links TRBV2 to TRBJ2-3; maybe TRBD2 (5 bases). The CDR3 sequence is 13 residues long. Germline assignment: CDR1 SNHLY and CDR2 FYNNEI. Trimming removed 3 bases at V and 6 bases at J, with 10 bases between. The CDR3 spells CASSERVRDTQYF. Written as DNA, the CDR3 is TGTGCCAGCAGTGAGCGGGTGAGGGATACGCAGTATTTT.

This chain links TRBV7-9 with TRBJ2-7, with TRBD1 matching over 9 bases. The CDR3 length is 14 residues. Per germline, CDR1 SEHNR and CDR2 FQNEAQ (reference sequence). Unmatched junction bases numbered 8, after V lost 5 bases and J lost 6 bases. CDR3 DNA: TGTGCCAGCAGCCCGGGACAGGGCCCCCGCGAGCAGTACTTC. Its translation: CASSPGQGPREQYF.

V gene TRBV6-2 or TRBV6-3 combines with J gene TRBJ2-1; D is perhaps TRBD1 (5 bases). V lost 5 bases, J lost 4 bases, and 12 bases lay in between. Germline V CDR1 and CDR2: MNHEY, SVGEGT. The CDR3 extends over 14 amino acids. CDR3 coding DNA: TGTGCCAGCAGTGTCCCGGACAATTACAATGAGCAGTTCTTC. Encoded protein: CASSVPDNYNEQFF.

The V gene is TRBV11-2, the J gene TRBJ2-7; tentatively, D is TRBD1 (5 bases). The germline V and J ends were trimmed by 1 base and 3 bases, with 13 bases remaining between them. CDR1 is SGHAT, CDR2 FQNNGV, per germline. The CDR3 is 15 residues long. The CDR3 protein is CASSLGETGGYEQYF. In DNA, the CDR3 is TGTGCCAGCAGCTTAGGCGAAACAGGCGGCTACGAGCAGTACTTC.

V and J are TRBV7-8 and TRBJ2-5; the match to TRBD2 covers 7 bases. This CDR3 region has 17 residues. Germline V gene lookup returns CDR1 SGHVS and CDR2 FQNEAQ. With V trimmed by 3 bases and J by 1 base, 11 bases remained unmatched. The CDR3 here is CASSFSWGGQVQETQYF. CDR3 bases: TGTGCCAGCAGCTTTAGTTGGGGAGGGCAGGTCCAAGAGACCCAGTACTTC.